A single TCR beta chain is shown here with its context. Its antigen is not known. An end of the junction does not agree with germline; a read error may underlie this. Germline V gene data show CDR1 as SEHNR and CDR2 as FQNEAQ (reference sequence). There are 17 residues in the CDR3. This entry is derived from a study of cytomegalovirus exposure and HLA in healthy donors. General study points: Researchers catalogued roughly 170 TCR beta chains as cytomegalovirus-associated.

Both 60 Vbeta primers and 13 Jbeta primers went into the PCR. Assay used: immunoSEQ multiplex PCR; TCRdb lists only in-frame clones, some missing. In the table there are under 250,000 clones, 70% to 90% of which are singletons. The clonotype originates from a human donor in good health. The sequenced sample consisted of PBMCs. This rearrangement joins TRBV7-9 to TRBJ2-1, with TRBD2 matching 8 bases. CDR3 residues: CSSSLDGGRTAYNEQFF. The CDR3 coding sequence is TGTTCCAGCAGCTTAGATGGCGGGAGGACTGCCTACAATGAGCAGTTCTTC.